This TCR beta chain derives from a study of T cells in Graves' hyperthyroidism and ophthalmopathy. There are many counts of this clonotype. Reasons for excluding patients were uncontrolled infection, other autoimmune disease, pregnancy or lactation. The PBMCs had their origin in more than 9.5 ml of fresh peripheral blood. The TCR beta CDR3 regions underwent amplification using RNA transcripts as the source. In the first-round RT-PCR of the TCR CDR3, the HTBI primer set was used. TCRdb reprocessed the multiplex PCR reads via MiXCR and lists one record per CDR3 protein. The sample has 650,000 to 700,000 distinct CDR3 sequences, 15% to 20% seen once. V lost 6 bases to trimming and J lost 1 base, with 24 bases between them. The CDR3 spans 18 residues. Germline V gene data show CDR1 as MNHNS and CDR2 as SASEGT.

The rearrangement joins TRBV6-1 to TRBJ1-2, with TRBD1 as a possible D gene (6 bases). The sequence was collected from a man in his forties or fifties with Graves' hyperthyroidism. Sequences were obtained from blood. CDR3 sequence: CASRPFRQVVGLNYGYTF. The CDR3 DNA reads as TGTGCCAGCAGACCATTCCGACAGGTCGTGGGTCTTAACTATGGCTACACCTTC.